The 12 T cell receptor beta chains below all came from one sample that was sequenced in a study of T-cell memory formation after mild COVID-19. MiXCR was run by TCRdb on the 5' RACE reads, yielding one entry per CDR3 protein. The table has approximately 500,000 distinct CDR3 sequences, approximately 23% seen once; the top ten hold approximately 13%. Sample: PBMCs or a T cell subset sorted from them (not recorded which). Receptor source: an adult woman who had mild COVID-19 (a few samples of this study predate the infection). Cell type and time point are not known.

This clonotype was seen a handful of times. The chain recombines TRBV12-3 or TRBV12-4 with TRBJ2-7, with D maybe TRBD1 (5 bases). CDR3 length: 15 amino acids. V lost 0 bases to trimming and J lost 3 bases, with 12 bases between them. CDR3: CASSLADMSRYEQYF. The CDR3 coding sequence is TGTGCCAGCAGTTTAGCGGACATGTCTCGCTACGAGCAGTACTTC.

This clonotype showed up just a few times. The chain combines TRBV5-6 with TRBJ2-1; D tentatively fits TRBD1 or TRBD2 (6 bases each). CDR1 SGHDT and CDR2 YYEEEE come from the germline V gene. V gave up 4 bases and J gave up 4 bases, with 24 bases separating them. There are 18 residues in the CDR3. The CDR3 bases are TGTGCCAGCAGCCGGCTTCTCGGGGGCCTATTAGATTACAATGAGCAGTTCTTC. Translation: CASSRLLGGLLDYNEQFF.

At least ten counts were recorded for this clonotype. J is TRBJ2-1 and V is TRBV7-2; D may be TRBD1 or TRBD2 (6 bases each). CDR3 size: 13 residues. With 5 bases removed from V and 6 bases from J, the gap between germline ends came to 11 bases. Germline V gives CDR1 SGHTA, CDR2 FQGNSA. The CDR3 nucleotides read TGTGCCAGCAGCATAAGGGGGGCCAATGAGCAGTTCTTC. Amino acids: CASSIRGANEQFF.

V and J are TRBV9 and TRBJ1-2; no definite D call. V was trimmed by 1 base and J by 4 bases, leaving 20 bases between them. Germline V gene sequence: CDR1 SGDLS, CDR2 YYNGEE. This CDR3 has 17 residues. The CDR3 protein is CASSVTSRLQASYGYTF. DNA of the CDR3: TGTGCCAGCAGCGTAACCTCCCGGTTACAAGCTAGCTATGGCTACACCTTC.

This clonotype has only a few counts. J is TRBJ2-1 and V is TRBV20-1; TRBD1 or TRBD2 may be the D gene (5 bases each). The V gene's germline CDR1 is DFQATT and CDR2 SNEGSKA (reference sequence). The CDR3 runs to 12 residues. V lost 6 bases, J lost 3 bases, and 9 bases lay in between. CDR3 coding DNA: TGCAGTGCCATGAGGGGCTACAATGAGCAGTTCTTC. The encoded protein is CSAMRGYNEQFF.

This rearrangement joins TRBV5-1 to TRBJ2-3; 12 bases line up with TRBD1. The V and J ends lost 5 bases and 3 bases, in that order; junction bases with no gene match: 7. CDR1 and CDR2 (germline): SGHRS, YFSETQ. The CDR3 has 16 residues. The CDR3 protein is CASREGTGGSTDTQYF. The CDR3, as DNA: TGCGCCAGCAGGGAGGGGACAGGGGGCAGTACAGATACGCAGTATTTT.

This clonotype was seen a handful of times. The V gene is TRBV5-1, the J gene TRBJ2-5; unclear D gene. Germline assignment: CDR1 SGHRS and CDR2 YFSETQ. The CDR3 runs 13 residues. Trimming shortened V by 1 base and J by 6 bases, and 10 bases separated the two germline ends. CDR3 nucleotide sequence: TGCGCCAGCAGCTTGCTGGAGAGACAGACCCAGTACTTC. As protein: CASSLLERQTQYF.

The chain has TRBV7-6 and TRBJ2-1, with 10 nucleotides matching TRBD1. Germline CDR1 SGHVS, CDR2 FNYEAQ. The CDR3 contains 13 residues. J lost 7 bases, V lost 6 bases, and 3 bases had no gene match. In DNA form, the CDR3 reads TGTGCCAGCAGGGGACAGGGGAAAAATGAGCAGTTCTTC. This gives the protein CASRGQGKNEQFF. The full variable domain, with the rest looked up from reference TRBV7-6 and TRBJ2-1, is GAGVSQSPRYKVTKRGQDVALRCDPISGHVSLYWYRQALGQGPEFLTYFNYEAQQDKSGLPNDRFSAERPEGSISTLTIQRTEQRDSAMYRCASRGQGKNEQFFGPGTRLTVL.

The chain carries TRBV7-8 and TRBJ2-7, with D hard to call. The CDR3 runs 14 residues. Trimming left V 4 bases short and J 5 bases short, with 15 bases between. Germline V lookup: CDR1 SGHVS, CDR2 FQNEAQ. Written as DNA, the CDR3 is TGTGCCAGCAGCTCGAGTCGTGTGGAACACGAGCAGTACTTC. Translating gives CASSSSRVEHEQYF.

This clonotype has just a few counts. The rearrangement uses TRBV7-9 and TRBJ2-7; perhaps TRBD2 as D (5 bases). The CDR3 length is 14 residues. CDR1 and CDR2 (germline): SEHNR, FQNEAQ (reference sequence). V shed 5 bases and J shed 6 bases, with 17 bases lying between them. CDR3 DNA: TGTGCCAGCAGCCCCCCGTTGGGAGTCGGCGAGCAGTACTTC. It specifies CASSPPLGVGEQYF.

This clonotype was observed a handful of times. V is TRBV5-1 and J is TRBJ2-2, with 10 bases identical to TRBD2. Germline CDR1 SGHRS, CDR2 YFSETQ. The CDR3 contains 18 residues. Germline trimming cut 1 base from V and 0 bases from J; bases unmatched to any gene: 6. The CDR3 protein is CASSLRATSGTNTGELFF. Written as DNA, the CDR3 is TGCGCCAGCAGCTTGAGGGCCACTAGCGGGACGAACACCGGGGAGCTGTTTTTT. Looking up the rest from reference TRBV5-1 and TRBJ2-2 gives the full variable domain: KAGVTQTPRYLIKTRGQQVTLSCSPISGHRSVSWYQQTPGQGLQFLFEYFSETQRNKGNFPGRFSGRQFSNSRSEMNVSTLELGDSALYLCASSLRATSGTNTGELFFGEGSRLTVL.

This clonotype was seen ten or more times. This chain uses TRBV7-2 with TRBJ1-1; D is ambiguous. Germline-derived CDR1 and CDR2 are SGHTA and FQGNSA. This CDR3 contains 13 residues. Trimming shortened V by 5 bases and J by 8 bases, and 15 bases separated the two germline ends. CDR3 DNA: TGTGCCAGCAGCGTAGGCAGGAGGAAGGAAGCTTTCTTT. Its translation: CASSVGRRKEAFF.